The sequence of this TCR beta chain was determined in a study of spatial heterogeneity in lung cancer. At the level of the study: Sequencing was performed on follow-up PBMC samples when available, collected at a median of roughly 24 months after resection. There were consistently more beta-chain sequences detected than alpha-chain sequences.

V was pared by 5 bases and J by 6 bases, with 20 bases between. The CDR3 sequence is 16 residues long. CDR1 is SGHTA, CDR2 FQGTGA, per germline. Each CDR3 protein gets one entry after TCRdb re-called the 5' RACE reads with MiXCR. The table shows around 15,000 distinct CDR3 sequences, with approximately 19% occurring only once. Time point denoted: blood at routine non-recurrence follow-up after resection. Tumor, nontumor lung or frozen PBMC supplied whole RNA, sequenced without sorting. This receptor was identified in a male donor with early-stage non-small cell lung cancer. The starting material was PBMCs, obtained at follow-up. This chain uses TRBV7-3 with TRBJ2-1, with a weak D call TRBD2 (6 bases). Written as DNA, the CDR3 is TGTGCCAGCAGCCCTTCGTTGGCTAGCGTCTCCAATGAGCAGTTCTTC. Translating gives CASSPSLASVSNEQFF.